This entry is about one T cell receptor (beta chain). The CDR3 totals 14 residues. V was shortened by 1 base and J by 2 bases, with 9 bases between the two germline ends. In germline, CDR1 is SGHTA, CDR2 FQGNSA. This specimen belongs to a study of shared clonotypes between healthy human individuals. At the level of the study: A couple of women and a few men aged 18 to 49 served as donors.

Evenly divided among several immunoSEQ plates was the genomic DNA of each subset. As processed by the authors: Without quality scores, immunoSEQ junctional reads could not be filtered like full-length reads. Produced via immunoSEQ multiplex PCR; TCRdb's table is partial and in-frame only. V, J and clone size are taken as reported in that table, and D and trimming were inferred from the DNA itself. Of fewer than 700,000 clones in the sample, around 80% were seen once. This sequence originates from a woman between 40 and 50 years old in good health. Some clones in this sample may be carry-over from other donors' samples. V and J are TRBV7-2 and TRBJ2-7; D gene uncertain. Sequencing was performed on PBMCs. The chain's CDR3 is CASSLVGSPYEQYF. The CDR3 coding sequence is TGTGCCAGCAGCTTAGTTGGAAGCCCCTACGAGCAGTACTTC.